This paragraph reports one T cell receptor (beta chain). This sample was taken from a study of control samples from healthy donors and cancer patients. Profiling relied on immunoSEQ multiplex PCR, and the TCRdb table lists in-frame clones only, not all of them. This table has approximately 150,000 clones, 75% to 95% appearing once. Trimming took 0 bases from V and 7 from J, leaving 7 bases between them. The CDR3 has 13 amino acids. The germline CDR1 and CDR2 sequences are SQVTM and ANQGSEA. The V and J genes are TRBV29-1 and TRBJ1-6; the D is unclear. The sequenced sample was blood. The receptor's source is a young man in good health. The CDR3 nucleotides are TGCAGCGTTGAAGATCGCCCAAATTCACCCCTCCACTTT. Translating gives CSVEDRPNSPLHF.